The present entry profiles one T cell receptor (beta chain) with its context. Its antigen remains unidentified. This sample was included in a study of identifying expanded T cells in peripheral blood. Study observations and caveats: Across healthy donors, higher total template counts meant significantly greater approximately two-week count variance.

The CDR3 has 13 amino acids. From germline, CDR1 is SGHRS and CDR2 YFSETQ. V was pared by 4 bases and J by 6 bases, with 7 bases of the junction left unmatched. Healthy donors had no documented immune events, such as infections, while sampled. Data came from immunoSEQ multiplex PCR; TCRdb stores just in-frame clones and leaves some out. The table shows tens of thousands of clones, with over 75% occurring only once. The rearrangement uses TRBV5-1 and TRBJ2-7; TRBD2 matches at 7 bases. The receptor was isolated from a person aged 18 to 75 in good health. The sequencing sample was made of blood. CDR3 sequence (DNA): TGCGCCAGCAGCCCCGGGGAGGGCCGCGAGCAGTACTTC. It codes for CASSPGEGREQYF.